This passage covers 22 T cell receptor beta chains from one sample sequenced in a study of T-cell reconstitution after alpha-beta-depleted transplantation in children. Library preparation (for TCRbeta) was performed with unique molecular identifiers. A single record per CDR3 protein comes from TCRdb applying MiXCR to the PCR reads. The sample records 200,000 to 250,000 distinct CDR3 sequences, 8% to 9.5% being singletons. Specimen: PBMCs from the stem cell graft donor, collected from the stem cell graft. These receptor sequences come from a human donor who donated a stem cell graft to a child with acute lymphoblastic leukemia.

This chain connects TRBV20-1 to TRBJ1-6; 10 positions match TRBD1. Germline V gene data show CDR1 as DFQATT and CDR2 as SNEGSKA (reference sequence). V lost 0 bases and J lost 5; bases outside the gene matches: 4. This CDR3 has 16 residues. The CDR3 loop is CSARDFGQGDNSPLHF. The DNA of the CDR3 is TGCAGTGCTAGAGATTTTGGACAGGGGGATAATTCACCCCTCCACTTT.

This chain connects TRBV5-1 to TRBJ2-3; D may be TRBD2 (6 bases). The V gene lost 6 bases and the J gene lost 2 bases, with 19 bases spanning the gap. This CDR3 is built from 16 residues. Germline lookup yields CDR1 SGHRS and CDR2 YFSETQ. The CDR3 loop reads CASKKISGINTDTQYF. CDR3 in DNA: TGCGCCAGCAAGAAGATTAGCGGAATAAACACAGATACGCAGTATTTT.

V usage is TRBV7-2 and J usage is TRBJ1-2; D unclear. The V and J ends lost 5 bases and 0 bases respectively, with 7 bases between them. The germline V gene has CDR1 SGHTA and CDR2 FQGNSA. This CDR3 contains 13 residues. The CDR3 reads CASSHLANYGYTF. The DNA for the CDR3 is TGTGCCAGCAGCCACCTTGCTAACTATGGCTACACCTTC.

This clonotype was seen a few times. The gene calls are TRBV20-1 and TRBJ1-4; D is undetermined. Trimming took 3 bases from V and 4 from J, leaving 3 bases between them. The CDR3 extends over 11 amino acids. The germline V gene encodes CDR1 DFQATT and CDR2 SNEGSKA (reference sequence). The CDR3 DNA follows: TGCAGTGCTAGTTATAATGAAAAACTGTTTTTT. This encodes CSASYNEKLFF.

This clonotype was observed a handful of times. V is TRBV12-3 or TRBV12-4 and J is TRBJ1-5; 7 bases line up with TRBD1. Losses at the gene ends were 5 bases for V and 7 bases for J; bases not matched to a gene: 5. The CDR3 is 13 residues long. The CDR3: CASSRQGTQPQHF. CDR3 DNA: TGTGCCAGCAGTCGACAGGGTACGCAGCCCCAGCATTTT.

This clonotype was counted ten times or more. V usage is TRBV5-1 and J usage is TRBJ2-3, with 10 bases that match TRBD1. Germline CDR1 is SGHRS and CDR2 is YFSETQ. Trimming cost V 4 bases and J 5 bases; bases outside gene matches: 4. The CDR3 consists of 14 residues. The CDR3 region is CASSIGQGVDTQYF. The CDR3 coding sequence is TGCGCCAGCAGCATCGGACAGGGGGTAGATACGCAGTATTTT. The complete variable domain, with remaining parts taken from reference TRBV5-1 and TRBJ2-3, reads KAGVTQTPRYLIKTRGQQVTLSCSPISGHRSVSWYQQTPGQGLQFLFEYFSETQRNKGNFPGRFSGRQFSNSRSEMNVSTLELGDSALYLCASSIGQGVDTQYFGPGTRLTVL.

This clonotype was counted only a few times. V usage is TRBV9 and J usage is TRBJ2-7; no definite D call. Germline V CDR1 and CDR2: SGDLS, YYNGEE. The ends were cut back, 3 bases at V and 0 bases at J, with 10 bases in the middle. The CDR3 sequence is 14 residues long. CDR3 bases: TGTGCCAGCAGCGCAACATCAGGCTCCTACGAGCAGTACTTC. Translation: CASSATSGSYEQYF.

The chain has TRBV29-1 and TRBJ1-2; D is ambiguous. The V gene lost 1 base and the J gene lost 2 bases, with 8 bases spanning the gap. CDR1 and CDR2 from the germline V gene are SQVTM and ANQGSEA. CDR3 length: 13 amino acids. The CDR3 sequence: CSVEVTENYGYTF. CDR3 nucleotides: TGCAGCGTTGAAGTAACAGAGAACTATGGCTACACCTTC.

The J gene is TRBJ2-2, the V gene TRBV19; 7 nucleotides agree with TRBD2. Germline V gene lookup returns CDR1 LNHDA and CDR2 SQIVND (reference sequence). Trimming took 3 bases from V and 9 from J; bases not matched to a gene: 4. The CDR3 has 13 residues. CDR3 DNA sequence: TGTGCCAGTAGTATGGGGAGGGCCCGGGAGCTGTTTTTT. Translation gives CASSMGRARELFF.

The sample holds many counts of this clonotype. The CDR3 here is CSAHRGRGTEAFF. DNA of the CDR3: TGCAGTGCTCACAGGGGCCGAGGCACTGAAGCTTTCTTT. The genes are TRBV20-1 and TRBJ1-1, with TRBD1 matching over 7 bases. This CDR3 has 13 amino acids. Germline V gene sequence: CDR1 DFQATT, CDR2 SNEGSKA (reference sequence). J gave up 4 bases and V 5 bases, and 7 bases lay outside the gene matches.

This clonotype appeared a single time. The chain employs TRBV18 and TRBJ2-7; TRBD2 agrees at 11 bases. Germline assignment: CDR1 KGHSH and CDR2 LQKENI. V shed 1 base and J 5 bases; nucleotides not matched to a gene: 7. This CDR3 contains 16 residues. CDR3 sequence (DNA): TGTGCCAGCTCACCACAAACTAGCGGGGGCGCCAACGAGCAGTACTTC. Translated, it gives CASSPQTSGGANEQYF.

Only a few counts were recorded for this clonotype. The V and J genes are TRBV11-2 and TRBJ2-2, with D perhaps TRBD1 or TRBD2 (5 bases each). Germline CDR1 reads SGHAT; CDR2 reads FQNNGV. CDR3 length equals 15 residues. V lost 1 base to trimming and J lost 4 bases, with 10 bases between them. CDR3 nucleotides: TGTGCCAGCAGCTTAGTTGGTGGGGGCACCGGGGAGCTGTTTTTT. As protein: CASSLVGGGTGELFF.

The table lists this clonotype with many counts. The chain joins TRBV7-9 to TRBJ1-2; 7 bases fit TRBD1. V lost 5 bases and J lost 2; bases outside the gene matches: 2. Germline V lookup: CDR1 SEHNR, CDR2 FQNEAQ (reference sequence). CDR3 size: 13 residues. The CDR3 is CASSIQGNYGYTF. The CDR3 nucleotides are TGTGCCAGCAGCATACAGGGGAACTATGGCTACACCTTC. Full variable domain (missing parts from reference TRBV7-9 and TRBJ1-2): DTGVSQNPRHKITKRGQNVTFRCDPISEHNRLYWYRQTLGQGPEFLTYFQNEAQLEKSRLLSDRFSAERPKGSFSTLEIQRTEQGDSAMYLCASSIQGNYGYTFGSGTRLTVV.

This sequence joins TRBV25-1 and TRBJ2-1; 7 bases align to TRBD1. The junction had 7 bases not matched to a gene; V was cut back by 4 bases and J by 4 bases. The CDR3 totals 15 residues. From germline, CDR1 is MGHDK and CDR2 SYGVNS. The CDR3 nucleotides are TGTGCCAGCAGTGTGCATGACAGGGTTTACAATGAGCAGTTCTTC. This translates into CASSVHDRVYNEQFF.

This clonotype was seen a handful of times. The chain is built from TRBV3-1 and TRBJ1-1; D not resolved. V was pared by 1 base and J by 8 bases, with 8 bases between. Germline-derived CDR1 and CDR2 are LGHDT and YNNKEL (reference sequence). The CDR3 contains 12 residues. As DNA, the CDR3 is TGTGCCAGCAGCCAAGCAACCAGGGAAGCTTTCTTT. It codes for CASSQATREAFF.

This clonotype was observed at least ten times. The chain uses TRBV12-3 or TRBV12-4 and TRBJ2-7; no clear D gene. Trimming removed 3 bases from V and 6 bases from J, with 12 bases in between. The CDR3 covers 13 residues. CDR3 loop: CASSFRPGSEQYF. The CDR3 DNA reads TGTGCCAGCAGTTTCAGGCCCGGGTCCGAGCAGTACTTC.

This clonotype was counted ten times or more. The chain recombines TRBV10-3 with TRBJ2-3, with D tentatively TRBD1 (5 bases). Deletions cut 0 bases from V and 3 bases from J, with 10 bases between. Looked up from germline, CDR1 is ENHRY and CDR2 is SYGVKD. The CDR3 is made up of 15 amino acids. The CDR3 is CAISESGPWTDTQYF. Written as DNA, the CDR3 is TGTGCCATCAGTGAGTCGGGGCCGTGGACAGATACGCAGTATTTT.

The gene calls are TRBV5-1 and TRBJ2-5; D is unclear. Germline V lookup: CDR1 SGHRS, CDR2 YFSETQ. Trimming left V 0 bases short and J 2 bases short, with 8 bases between. The CDR3 runs 14 residues. The CDR3, as DNA: TGCGCCAGCAGCTTGGCCCAGTTACAAGAGACCCAGTACTTC. Its translation is CASSLAQLQETQYF. The complete variable domain, with remaining parts taken from reference TRBV5-1 and TRBJ2-5, reads KAGVTQTPRYLIKTRGQQVTLSCSPISGHRSVSWYQQTPGQGLQFLFEYFSETQRNKGNFPGRFSGRQFSNSRSEMNVSTLELGDSALYLCASSLAQLQETQYFGPGTRLLVL.

This clonotype occurred a few times. This sequence joins TRBV29-1 and TRBJ2-6; TRBD1 aligns across 11 bases. This CDR3 comprises 18 residues. Losses at the gene ends were 0 bases for V and 0 bases for J; bases not matched to a gene: 4. CDR1 SQVTM and CDR2 ANQGSEA come from the germline V gene. Written as DNA, the CDR3 is TGCAGCGTTGAAGATCGGGGGACAGGGGGCTCTGGGGCCAACGTCCTGACTTTC. Its protein is CSVEDRGTGGSGANVLTF.

This clonotype was counted at least ten times. V usage is TRBV7-9 and J usage is TRBJ1-2; the D gene is possibly TRBD1 (6 bases). Germline-derived CDR1 and CDR2 are SEHNR and FQNEAQ (reference sequence). V was shortened by 1 base and J by 8 bases, with 11 bases between the two germline ends. The CDR3 contains 13 residues. The CDR3 is CASSLDRDGGYTF. CDR3 bases: TGTGCCAGCAGCTTAGACAGGGATGGCGGCTACACCTTC.

The J gene is TRBJ2-7, the V gene TRBV15, with D uncertain. The CDR3 spans 12 residues. The germline gives CDR1 LNHNV, CDR2 YYDKDF (reference sequence). V dropped 3 bases and J dropped 6 bases, with 9 bases sitting between them. The CDR3 coding sequence is TGTGCCACCAGCAGGACGGCCTGCGAGCAGTACTTC. It codes for CATSRTACEQYF.

This clonotype has at least ten counts. This rearrangement joins TRBV11-2 to TRBJ2-1, with 8 bases aligning to TRBD2. The length of the CDR3 is 14 residues. Germline CDR1 reads SGHAT; CDR2 reads FQNNGV. V was pared by 7 bases and J by 2 bases, with 4 bases of the junction left unmatched. CDR3 amino acids: CASTPGGTYNEQFF. In DNA form, the CDR3 reads TGTGCCAGCACCCCGGGGGGGACCTACAATGAGCAGTTCTTC.